This T cell receptor (beta chain) was identified during a study of OX40 agonist ivuxolimab in advanced cancers. Generated by immunoSEQ multiplex PCR, the TCRdb table keeps only in-frame clones and is missing some. The repertoire consists of tens of thousands of clones, with roughly 88% occurring once and the leading ten covering over 8.5%. Germline CDR1 and CDR2: SNHLY and FYNNEI. CDR3 size: 11 residues. V was cut by 8 bases and J by 7 bases, with 9 bases left in between. The specimen was CD4+ or CD8+ T cells sorted from blood, collected in a trial of the OX40 agonist ivuxolimab. This chain joins TRBV2 and TRBJ2-1, with no clear D. The receptor was derived from an adult with an advanced solid tumor such as melanoma, head and neck, liver or kidney cancer. In DNA form, the CDR3 reads TGTGCCAGCCACAGTGGGAATGAGCAGTTCTTC. Translating it yields CASHSGNEQFF.